A selection of T cell receptor beta chains follows, all from one sample in a study of Ad26.COV2.S vaccination and SARS-CoV-2 variants. Clones were read by immunoSEQ multiplex PCR, and TCRdb kept only the in-frame ones, dropping some. This sample carries hundreds of thousands of clones, 88% of them seen once, and the ten largest clones take 6.4%. Here the sequenced sample was peripheral blood, taken in a trial of Ad26.COV2.S vaccine versus placebo. The source is a person aged 18 to 59 who received the Ad26.COV2.S COVID-19 vaccine or a placebo. Both conserved end residues are part of each CDR3. The D gene is left open where the match is weak. Clone size is stated in some rows and not others, as once, few, many or a class when expanded.

CASSVFVSGGRSDEQFF | TGTGCCAGCTCGGTTTTTGTATCGGGGGGCAGATCCGATGAGCAGTTCTTC | . | TRBJ2-1 | TRBV28 | .
CASSLPGPNTEAFF | TGCGCCAGCAGCTTGCCGGGCCCGAACACTGAAGCTTTCTTT | . | TRBJ1-1 | TRBV5-1 | .
CAWSPFGGPGQPQHF | TGTGCCTGGAGTCCCTTCGGGGGGCCGGGGCAGCCCCAGCATTTT | . | TRBJ1-5 | TRBV30 | once
CASSADRATEAFF | TGTGCCAGCAGCGCCGACAGGGCCACTGAAGCTTTCTTT | TRBD1 | TRBJ1-1 | TRBV5-8 | .
CASRRTGQVGQPQHF | TGTGCCAGCAGACGGACAGGGCAGGTGGGTCAGCCCCAGCATTTT | TRBD1 | TRBJ1-5 | TRBV28 | .
CSVEGADRDIQYF | TGCAGCGTTGAGGGGGCGGATAGGGACATTCAGTACTTC | . | TRBJ2-4 | TRBV29-1 | .
CASSPLVGTPSGYTF | TGCGCCAGCAGCCCCCTGGTAGGGACACCCTCCGGCTACACCTTC | . | TRBJ1-2 | TRBV4-1 | .
CASSRGTTNGYTF | TGTGCCAGCAGCCGAGGGACAACTAATGGCTACACCTTC | . | TRBJ1-2 | TRBV27 | .
CASSEMFGGNSGQPQHF | TGTGCCAGCAGTGAAATGTTTGGTGGAAATTCGGGTCAGCCCCAGCATTTT | . | TRBJ1-5 | TRBV6-1 | .
CASSPFGPGTKETQYF | TGTGCCAGCAGCCCGTTTGGGCCGGGTACGAAAGAGACCCAGTACTTC | . | TRBJ2-5 | TRBV7-3 | .
CASSLGREAFF | TGTGCCAGCAGCTTGGGGAGGGAAGCTTTCTTT | . | TRBJ1-1 | TRBV5-5 | .
CASSRTDPRSGNTIYF | TGTGCCAGCAGTCGAACGGATCCCCGCTCTGGAAACACCATATATTTT | . | TRBJ1-3 | TRBV6-6 | few
CASRSQGPSSYEQYF | TGTGCCAGCAGGTCACAGGGCCCGAGCTCCTACGAGCAGTACTTC | . | TRBJ2-7 | TRBV28 | .
CASSSGTGSETQYF | TGCGCCAGCAGCTCGGGGACAGGGTCAGAGACCCAGTACTTC | TRBD1 | TRBJ2-5 | TRBV5-1 | .
CASSPSGTGLLEQYF | TGTGCCAGCAGTCCATCCGGGACAGGGCTACTCGAGCAGTACTTC | TRBD1 | TRBJ2-7 | TRBV28 | .
CASSLQETQYF | TGTGCCAGCAGTCTACAAGAGACCCAGTACTTC | . | TRBJ2-5 | TRBV12-3/TRBV12-4 | .
CASSVATGTASTDTQYF | TGTGCCAGCAGCGTAGCTACAGGGACAGCTAGCACAGATACGCAGTATTTT | TRBD1 | TRBJ2-3 | TRBV9 | .
CASMRGSYEQYF | TGTGCCAGCATGCGGGGATCCTACGAGCAGTACTTC | . | TRBJ2-7 | TRBV6-5 | .
CASSPGSGDQETQYF | TGTGCCAGCAGCCCAGGTAGCGGGGACCAAGAGACCCAGTACTTC | TRBD2 | TRBJ2-5 | TRBV4-2 | .
CASGLGLPNTGELFF | TGTGCTAGTGGTTTAGGACTTCCGAACACCGGGGAGCTGTTTTTT | . | TRBJ2-2 | TRBV12-5 | .
CASSVDRVWGNTEAFF | TGTGCCAGCAGCGTCGACAGGGTTTGGGGGAACACTGAAGCTTTCTTT | TRBD1 | TRBJ1-1 | TRBV5-6 | .
CAWSSKRESNTGELFF | TGTGCCTGGAGTAGTAAGAGGGAATCTAACACCGGGGAGCTGTTTTTT | . | TRBJ2-2 | TRBV30 | .
CASSLTGDAKNIQYF | TGCGCCAGCAGCCTCACGGGGGACGCAAAAAACATTCAGTACTTC | . | TRBJ2-4 | TRBV4-3 | .
CSVGQGALRGYTF | TGCAGCGTTGGACAGGGGGCCTTACGAGGCTACACCTTC | TRBD1 | TRBJ1-2 | TRBV29-1 | few
CASRRSAQGSHNQPQHF | TGTGCCAGCAGGAGAAGCGCCCAGGGTAGCCACAATCAGCCCCAGCATTTT | . | TRBJ1-5 | TRBV2 | .
CASSATGGWGNQPQHF | TGTGCCAGTAGTGCCACCGGGGGATGGGGCAATCAGCCCCAGCATTTT | . | TRBJ1-5 | TRBV19 | .
CASSNRDRSTDTQYF | TGTGCCAGCAGCAACCGGGACAGGAGCACAGATACGCAGTATTTT | TRBD1 | TRBJ2-3 | TRBV7-9 | .
CASSQVRGPSSGNTIYF | TGTGCCAGCAGCCAAGTGCGGGGGCCGAGCTCTGGAAACACCATATATTTT | . | TRBJ1-3 | TRBV3-1/TRBV3-2 | .
CASSWELAGVYNEQFF | TGTGCCAGCAGCTGGGAACTAGCGGGAGTCTACAATGAGCAGTTCTTC | TRBD2 | TRBJ2-1 | TRBV5-5 | .